This T cell receptor (beta chain) was profiled in a study of OX40 agonist ivuxolimab in advanced cancers. Repertoires were generated with immunoSEQ multiplex PCR, while TCRdb's copy carries only in-frame clones and drops some. This table has over 45,000 clones, 88% appearing once. Germline V gene sequence: CDR1 SGHVS, CDR2 FQNEAQ. V dropped 0 bases and J dropped 5; count of bases not matched to a gene: 4. The CDR3 has 15 amino acids. The receptor was isolated from an adult with an advanced solid tumor such as melanoma, head and neck, liver or kidney cancer. Specimen: CD4+ or CD8+ T cells sorted from blood, collected in a trial of the OX40 agonist ivuxolimab. The chain recombines TRBV7-8 with TRBJ1-5; 7 bases fit TRBD1. The DNA for the CDR3 is TGTGCCAGCAGCTTAGCCCAGGGGGTAGATCAGCCCCAGCATTTT. Encoded protein: CASSLAQGVDQPQHF.